One sample yielded the 28 T cell receptor beta chains listed below, sequenced in a study of cytomegalovirus exposure and HLA in healthy donors. 13 Jbeta primers and 60 Vbeta primers were used for the PCR. Produced via immunoSEQ multiplex PCR; TCRdb's table is partial and in-frame only. The table for this sample gives under 200,000 clones. Sequenced input: PBMCs. The receptors were sampled from a woman aged 18-35 years in good health and CMV-seropositive.

This chain joins TRBV5-6 and TRBJ1-2, with a weak D call TRBD1 (5 bases). Between the trimmed V and J ends, which lost 6 bases and 4 bases, there was a span of 16 bases. This CDR3 comprises 14 residues. In germline, CDR1 is SGHDT, CDR2 YYEEEE. The CDR3 reads CASNDPGGPYGYTF. DNA of the CDR3: TGTGCCAGCAACGACCCGGGGGGACCCTATGGCTACACCTTC. Full variable domain (remainder filled in from reference TRBV5-6 and TRBJ1-2): DAGVTQSPTHLIKTRGQQVTLRCSPKSGHDTVSWYQQALGQGPQFIFQYYEEEERQRGNFPDRFSGHQFPNYSSELNVNALLLGDSALYLCASNDPGGPYGYTFGSGTRLTVV.

The chain carries TRBV5-1 and TRBJ2-7; 9 nucleotides align to TRBD1. The length of the CDR3 is 14 residues. Per the germline V gene, CDR1 is SGHRS and CDR2 is YFSETQ. The V and J ends lost 4 bases and 2 bases, in that order; junction bases with no gene match: 4. The CDR3 DNA reads as TGCGCCAGCAGCCCCGGGACAGGGACCTACGAGCAGTACTTC. Residues: CASSPGTGTYEQYF.

The chain links TRBV5-1 to TRBJ1-1, with D tentatively TRBD1 (6 bases). Trimming stripped 1 base from V and 3 bases from J, with 13 bases between. Germline V gives CDR1 SGHRS, CDR2 YFSETQ. CDR3 length equals 15 residues. CDR3 in DNA: TGCGCCAGCAGCTTGTATCCGGACAGAGACACTGAAGCTTTCTTT. Amino acids: CASSLYPDRDTEAFF.

The chain carries TRBV4-2 and TRBJ1-2, with TRBD1 matching over 12 bases. The CDR3 runs to 16 residues. The germline V gene encodes CDR1 LGHNA and CDR2 YNFKEQ. V lost 1 base and J lost 4; bases outside the gene matches: 4. CDR3 nucleotide sequence: TGTGCCAGCAGCCAAGCTGCGGGACAGGGGGCCTATGGCTACACCTTC. Its protein product is CASSQAAGQGAYGYTF.

The CDR3 loop reads CSVGASQETQYF. In nucleotides, the CDR3 is TGCAGCGTTGGGGCGTCCCAAGAGACCCAGTACTTC. V is TRBV29-1 and J is TRBJ2-5; D call uncertain. The CDR3 contains 12 residues. Germline CDR1 SQVTM, CDR2 ANQGSEA. The V and J ends lost 4 bases and 1 base respectively, with 7 bases between them.

The rearrangement uses TRBV19 and TRBJ2-1; 8 nucleotides align to TRBD2. This CDR3 comprises 13 residues. Germline-derived CDR1 and CDR2 are LNHDA and SQIVND (reference sequence). Trimming cost V 7 bases and J 5 bases; bases outside gene matches: 4. CDR3 region: CASMGLGDNEQFF. The CDR3 nucleotides are TGTGCCAGTATGGGACTAGGGGACAATGAGCAGTTCTTC.

The rearrangement joins TRBV29-1 to TRBJ2-1; tentatively, D is TRBD1 (6 bases). Germline CDR1 is SQVTM and CDR2 is ANQGSEA. V was trimmed by 5 bases and J by 5 bases, leaving 16 bases between them. The CDR3 has 14 residues. The CDR3 loop is CSVPQGRGNNEQFF. The DNA for the CDR3 is TGCAGCGTTCCACAGGGTAGGGGGAACAATGAGCAGTTCTTC.

The V gene is TRBV30, the J gene TRBJ1-4, with 7 bases aligning to TRBD1. V shed 5 bases, J shed 4 bases, and the junction held 4 bases outside the gene matches. This CDR3 has 13 amino acids. Per germline, CDR1 GTSNPN and CDR2 SVGIG (reference sequence). Here the CDR3 reads CAWHRGDNEKLFF. Here the CDR3 DNA reads TGTGCCTGGCACAGGGGTGATAATGAAAAACTGTTTTTT.

The genes are TRBV7-2 and TRBJ1-2, with D hard to call. Trimming took off 2 bases at V and 4 bases at J, with 17 bases between the two ends. Germline loops: CDR1 SGHTA, CDR2 FQGNSA. The CDR3 loop spans 16 amino acids. CDR3 sequence: CASSLFQTDGVYGYTF. CDR3 sequence (DNA): TGTGCCAGCAGCTTATTTCAAACAGACGGCGTCTATGGCTACACCTTC.

The V call is TRBV5-1, the J call TRBJ1-1; tentatively, D is TRBD1 (5 bases). The CDR3 sequence is 17 residues long. Germline V gene lookup returns CDR1 SGHRS and CDR2 YFSETQ. Trimming left V 2 bases short and J 0 bases short, with 17 bases between. The CDR3 sequence: CASSLTGPGELNTEAFF. In nucleotides, the CDR3 is TGCGCCAGCAGCTTAACTGGGCCGGGGGAGCTGAACACTGAAGCTTTCTTT.

The J gene is TRBJ2-7, the V gene TRBV14, with D perhaps matching TRBD2 (6 bases). Germline V CDR1 and CDR2: SGHDN, FVKESK. The CDR3 extends over 17 amino acids. Trimming took 0 bases from V and 1 from J, leaving 16 bases between them. The DNA for the CDR3 is TGTGCCAGCAGCCAAGATTTCATAGCGGCACCTTCCTACGAGCAGTACTTC. Translating gives CASSQDFIAAPSYEQYF.

The chain is built from TRBV27 and TRBJ1-1; 11 nucleotides agree with TRBD1. This CDR3 has 16 amino acids. Trimming at V came to 6 bases and at J to 3 bases, leaving 9 bases not matched to a gene. The germline V gene encodes CDR1 MNHEY and CDR2 SMNVEV (reference sequence). The CDR3 reads CASSSRDRGSDTEAFF. Written as DNA, the CDR3 is TGTGCCAGCAGCTCCCGGGACAGGGGGTCGGACACTGAAGCTTTCTTT.

This chain connects TRBV4-1 to TRBJ1-1; no definite D call. This CDR3 is 15 amino acids long. Trimming removed 0 bases at V and 0 bases at J, with 8 bases between. Germline values: CDR1 MGHRA, CDR2 YSYEKL. The CDR3 bases are TGCGCCAGCAGCCAAGAGGGCCAGGTGAACACTGAAGCTTTCTTT. Amino acids: CASSQEGQVNTEAFF.

The CDR3 nucleotides are TGTGCCAGCAGCAGACCCGGGACTAGTGTTTCCGAGCAGTACTTC. Translated, it gives CASSRPGTSVSEQYF. The rearrangement joins TRBV5-4 to TRBJ2-7; TRBD2 aligns across 8 bases. The CDR3 totals 15 residues. Looked up from germline, CDR1 is SGHNT and CDR2 is YYREEE (reference sequence). V was pared by 4 bases and J by 6 bases, with 12 bases of the junction left unmatched.

The V gene is TRBV6-6, the J gene TRBJ2-3, with 9 bases aligning to TRBD2. The CDR3 has 15 residues. Looked up from germline, CDR1 is MNHNY and CDR2 is SVGAGI (reference sequence). With 6 bases clipped from V and 1 base from J, the junction kept 5 bases outside the gene matches. In DNA form, the CDR3 reads TGTGCCAGCAGCGAACCTAGCGGGGGCACAGATACGCAGTATTTT. The encoded protein is CASSEPSGGTDTQYF.

The chain joins TRBV10-3 to TRBJ2-1, with 9 bases that match TRBD1. V lost 4 bases, J lost 0 bases, and 7 bases stayed unmatched. This CDR3 has 17 residues. Germline CDR1 is ENHRY and CDR2 is SYGVKD. In DNA, the CDR3 is TGTGCCATCAGTGGGTTGGGGACAGGGAGCTCCTACAATGAGCAGTTCTTC. Residues: CAISGLGTGSSYNEQFF.

The chain recombines TRBV2 with TRBJ2-5; a possible D gene is TRBD1 (6 bases). The CDR3 has 13 amino acids. With 2 bases removed from V and 5 bases from J, the gap between germline ends came to 9 bases. Germline V gene data show CDR1 as SNHLY and CDR2 as FYNNEI. In DNA form, the CDR3 reads TGTGCCAGCAGTGAACAGGGGCGTGAGACCCAGTACTTC. Translation gives CASSEQGRETQYF.

This chain links TRBV27 with TRBJ2-2; 12 nucleotides align to TRBD1. V lost 7 bases to trimming and J lost 5 bases; unmatched junction nucleotides: 8. The CDR3 length is 16 residues. Germline V CDR1 and CDR2: MNHEY, SMNVEV (reference sequence). The CDR3 region is CASTSGTGGFTGELFF. CDR3 nucleotides: TGTGCCAGCACCTCTGGGACAGGGGGCTTTACCGGGGAGCTGTTTTTT.

The chain links TRBV19 to TRBJ2-3, with TRBD1 as a possible D gene (6 bases). V gave up 4 bases and J gave up 2 bases, with 10 bases separating them. CDR3 length: 14 amino acids. The germline V gene has CDR1 LNHDA and CDR2 SQIVND (reference sequence). The CDR3 DNA reads TGTGCCAGTAGTACGGACAGCAACACAGATACGCAGTATTTT. It yields the protein CASSTDSNTDTQYF.

This chain links TRBV9 with TRBJ1-4; maybe TRBD1 (5 bases). The length of the CDR3 is 15 residues. The V end was cut by 3 bases, the J end by 3 bases, with 12 bases between. Germline CDR1 and CDR2: SGDLS and YYNGEE. The CDR3 loop is CASSASGHANEKLFF. Written as DNA, the CDR3 is TGTGCCAGCAGCGCCTCAGGGCATGCTAATGAAAAACTGTTTTTT.

The chain links TRBV7-6 to TRBJ1-5; D not resolved. Trimming cost V 5 bases and J 4 bases, with 12 bases left between them. The germline V gene has CDR1 SGHVS and CDR2 FNYEAQ. The CDR3 runs 14 residues. DNA of the CDR3: TGTGCCAGCAGCCCGTTGGGCGATAATCAGCCCCAGCATTTT. Its protein is CASSPLGDNQPQHF.

V gene TRBV18 combines with J gene TRBJ1-3, with D hard to call. Germline CDR1 reads KGHSH; CDR2 reads LQKENI. Deletions cut 3 bases from V and 4 bases from J, with 10 bases between. The CDR3 is made up of 14 amino acids. Here the CDR3 reads CASSPREAGNTIYF. CDR3 sequence (DNA): TGTGCCAGCTCACCTAGGGAGGCCGGAAACACCATATATTTT.

The gene calls are TRBV4-1 and TRBJ1-3; 7 nucleotides align to TRBD1. This CDR3 region has 16 residues. J lost 0 bases, V lost 1 base, and 3 bases had no gene match. Per germline, CDR1 MGHRA and CDR2 YSYEKL. As DNA, the CDR3 is TGCGCCAGCAGCCAAGGCGGGACAGCCTCTGGAAACACCATATATTTT. This sequence encodes CASSQGGTASGNTIYF.

V and J are TRBV4-3 and TRBJ2-3; 11 bases are shared with TRBD2. The germline CDR1 and CDR2 sequences are LGHNA and YSLEER. The CDR3 loop spans 16 amino acids. The trim removed 3 bases at V and 1 base at J, leaving 3 bases unmatched. This CDR3 is CASSQATSGGTDTQYF. The CDR3 DNA sequence: TGCGCCAGCAGCCAGGCGACTAGCGGGGGCACAGATACGCAGTATTTT.

This chain connects TRBV5-1 to TRBJ2-1; D is uncertain. This CDR3 region has 15 residues. Germline V CDR1 and CDR2: SGHRS, YFSETQ. V was pared by 1 base and J by 7 bases, with 15 bases between. The CDR3: CASSLMTPVRNEQFF. The CDR3 DNA sequence: TGCGCCAGCAGCTTGATGACCCCTGTGCGGAATGAGCAGTTCTTC. The whole variable domain, filled in from reference TRBV5-1 and TRBJ2-1, reads KAGVTQTPRYLIKTRGQQVTLSCSPISGHRSVSWYQQTPGQGLQFLFEYFSETQRNKGNFPGRFSGRQFSNSRSEMNVSTLELGDSALYLCASSLMTPVRNEQFFGPGTRLTVL.

Comments on this clone: Other DNA sequences in this specimen translate into the identical CDR3. The V and J genes are TRBV5-1 and TRBJ1-1, with a weak D call TRBD1 (5 bases). Deletions cut 0 bases from V and 4 bases from J, with 7 bases between. This CDR3 comprises 13 residues. The V gene's germline CDR1 is SGHRS and CDR2 YFSETQ. The CDR3 loop reads CASSLGGVTEAFF. In DNA form, the CDR3 reads TGCGCCAGCAGCTTGGGGGGGGTCACTGAAGCTTTCTTT.

The chain employs TRBV6-4 and TRBJ1-2, with 9 nucleotides matching TRBD1. This CDR3 has 14 residues. CDR1 is MRHNA and CDR2 is SNTAGT in the germline V gene. V lost 3 bases and J lost 4; bases outside the gene matches: 3. The DNA of the CDR3 is TGTGCCAGCAGTGATCGGGACAGGGCCTATGGCTACACCTTC. Translating gives CASSDRDRAYGYTF.

The chain uses TRBV5-4 and TRBJ1-2, with a tentative D call TRBD1 (6 bases). V gave up 0 bases and J gave up 5 bases, with 17 bases separating them. The CDR3 is 16 residues long. Germline CDR1 reads SGHNT; CDR2 reads YYREEE (reference sequence). As DNA, the CDR3 is TGTGCCAGCAGCTTGGATATTGGGGGCACAGGGTATGGCTACACCTTC. Protein: CASSLDIGGTGYGYTF.